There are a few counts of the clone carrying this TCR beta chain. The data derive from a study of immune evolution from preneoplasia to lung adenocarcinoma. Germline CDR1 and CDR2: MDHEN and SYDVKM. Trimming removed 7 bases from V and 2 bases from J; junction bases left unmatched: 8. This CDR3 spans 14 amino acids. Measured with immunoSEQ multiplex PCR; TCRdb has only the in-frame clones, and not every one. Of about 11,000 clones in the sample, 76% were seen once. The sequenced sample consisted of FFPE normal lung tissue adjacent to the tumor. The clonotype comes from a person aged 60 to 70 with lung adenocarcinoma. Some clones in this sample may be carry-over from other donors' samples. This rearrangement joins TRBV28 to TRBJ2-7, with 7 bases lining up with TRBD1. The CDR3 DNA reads TGTGCCAGCATCCTGACAGGGTATACCTACGAGCAGTACTTC. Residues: CASILTGYTYEQYF.